This T cell receptor (beta chain) was captured in a study of T cell repertoires in cytomegalovirus infection. The overall study: Public TCR beta signatures were indicative of both CMV infection and a matching HLA type.

The CDR3 runs 15 residues. Germline V gene sequence: CDR1 SGHTA, CDR2 FQGNSA. Trimming removed 1 base at V and 4 bases at J, with 11 bases between. This clonotype appeared a few times. The antigen is unknown. TCRdb redid the calling of the reads with MiXCR, one entry per CDR3 protein. Of around 750,000 distinct CDR3 sequences listed, 30% to 35% are singletons. The genes are TRBV7-2 and TRBJ1-3, with a weak D call TRBD1 (6 bases). The material was cultured CD8+ T cells from PBMCs, obtained from culture after CMV antigen stimulation. The TCR sequence derives from a human donor in good health (CMV status not recorded). Some clones in this sample may be carry-over from other donors' samples. The CDR3 loop is CASSLEGGSGNTIYF. The CDR3 nucleotides are TGTGCCAGCAGCTTAGAGGGGGGCTCGGGAAACACCATATATTTT.